The clone carrying this T cell receptor (beta chain) has a count of ten or more. The antigen is not known. The CDR3 end lies 3 residues beyond the end of the read and is filled in from the germline J gene. Sequencing was performed with immunoSEQ multiplex PCR; in TCRdb, only in-frame clones are kept and a portion is missing. Recorded here are about 26,000 clones, with no singletons, and the ten leading clones hold 24%. CVID subjects had received replacement immunoglobulin for at least one year. This specimen belongs to a study of T cell clonality in common variable immunodeficiency. Study results and limitations: T cell subpopulation sequencing would be needed to explain CVID clonality. TCRbeta clonality was increased in CVID versus healthy controls. CVID patient heterogeneity limited repertoire-clinical complication correlations. In common variable immunodeficiency, TCR beta chains reportedly carried fewer deletions and N-nucleotide insertions.

This CDR3 comprises 15 residues. Per germline, CDR1 SGHKS and CDR2 YYEKEE (reference sequence). J was trimmed by 5 bases and V by 3 bases; bases with no gene match: 6. This TCR was recovered from a human donor with common variable immunodeficiency. The chain employs TRBV5-5 and TRBJ2-5, with TRBD1 matching over 11 bases. Sample: peripheral blood mononuclear cells. The CDR3 bases that were read are TGTGCCAGCAGCTCCGGGACAGGGGGTGGGGAGACC. Translation: CASSSGTGGGET. From start to end, the CDR3 is CASSSGTGGGETQYF.